In this sample, the clone carrying this T cell receptor (beta chain) turned up once. Its antigen is unknown. Clones were read by immunoSEQ multiplex PCR, and TCRdb kept only the in-frame ones, dropping some. This table holds 70,000 to 95,000 clones, around 95% found once. Germline CDR1 MNHEY, CDR2 SVGAGI. Trimming cost V 2 bases and J 9 bases, with 12 bases left between them. The CDR3 loop spans 13 amino acids. This sample is drawn from a study of siplizumab effects on memory and regulatory T cells. Study-level results: Suppressive activity of Tregs proliferating in siplizumab cultures remained unconfirmed. Memory cells seemed less diverse than naive T cells, which seemed major alloresponse contributors. Siplizumab significantly decreased alloreactive sequences from unstimulated CD4+ memory cells. With siplizumab, mappable alloreactive CD4+ clones averaged 68.8% Treg-derived, versus less than 35% in controls.

The TCR originated in a human donor in good health. The chain couples TRBV6-5 to TRBJ2-3; weak D call: TRBD2 (5 bases). The sequencing input was naive CD4+ T cells sorted from blood. CDR3 nucleotide sequence: TGTGCCAGCAGTTACGGAGGCGAGCGCACGCAGTATTTT. Encoded protein: CASSYGGERTQYF.